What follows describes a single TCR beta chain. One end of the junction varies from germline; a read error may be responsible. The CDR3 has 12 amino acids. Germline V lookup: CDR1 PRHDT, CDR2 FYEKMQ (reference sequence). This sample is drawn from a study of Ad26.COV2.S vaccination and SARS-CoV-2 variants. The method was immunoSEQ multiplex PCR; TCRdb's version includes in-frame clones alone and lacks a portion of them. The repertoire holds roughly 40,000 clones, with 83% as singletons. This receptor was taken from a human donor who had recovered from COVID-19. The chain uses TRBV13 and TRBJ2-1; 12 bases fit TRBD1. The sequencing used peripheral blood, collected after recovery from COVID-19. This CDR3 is CASSLRRDRGLF. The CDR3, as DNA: TGTGCCAGCAGCTTACGCCGGGACAGGGGGCTCTTC.